The 7 T cell receptor beta chains presented below share a single source sample, sequenced in a study of blood T cell repertoires in COVID-19. Some clones are missing from TCRdb's copy, which holds only in-frame ones; the method was immunoSEQ multiplex PCR. The data contain about 130,000 clones, 85% to 90% of them singletons. The sequenced material came from peripheral blood. These TCRs come from a man between 50 and 59 years old with active or convalescent COVID-19.

The chain recombines TRBV30 with TRBJ2-7, with TRBD1 matching 7 bases. This CDR3 region has 13 residues. Trimming removed 2 bases from V and 12 bases from J; junction bases left unmatched: 13. Germline loops: CDR1 GTSNPN, CDR2 SVGIG (reference sequence). CDR3 protein: CAWSPDRVGYRYF. The CDR3 DNA follows: TGTGCCTGGAGTCCCGACAGGGTGGGTTATCGGTACTTC.

V is TRBV29-1 and J is TRBJ2-1; tentatively, D is TRBD1 (6 bases). Germline CDR1 SQVTM, CDR2 ANQGSEA. The CDR3 sequence is 13 residues long. V shed 6 bases and J shed 6 bases, with 15 bases lying between them. CDR3 in amino acids: CSVTPTGPNEQFF. Here the CDR3 DNA reads TGCAGCGTGACACCTACAGGGCCCAATGAGCAGTTCTTC.

The chain has TRBV4-1 and TRBJ2-1, with 13 bases identical to TRBD2. The trim removed 4 bases at V and 7 bases at J, leaving 4 bases unmatched. The length of the CDR3 is 15 residues. Germline V gene data show CDR1 as MGHRA and CDR2 as YSYEKL. Here the CDR3 reads CASSRGTSGINEQFF. For the CDR3, the DNA is TGCGCCAGCAGCCGAGGGACTAGCGGGATTAATGAGCAGTTCTTC.

A single count supports this clone. The chain has TRBV25-1 and TRBJ2-7, with D maybe TRBD2 (6 bases). This CDR3 contains 12 residues. The V gene's germline CDR1 is MGHDK and CDR2 SYGVNS. CDR3 in amino acids: CGARGSGYEQYF. In nucleotides, the CDR3 is TGTGGGGCCCGGGGGTCGGGATACGAGCAGTACTTC.

The chain has TRBV10-3 and TRBJ1-2; tentative D call: TRBD1 (6 bases). V lost 4 bases and J 2 bases, leaving 17 bases between the germline ends. CDR1 is ENHRY, CDR2 SYGVKD, per germline. The CDR3 contains 16 residues. The CDR3 coding sequence is TGTGCCATCAGTGCCGCCGGGACACCCAAAAACTATGGCTACACCTTC. Translating gives CAISAAGTPKNYGYTF.

The chain employs TRBV12-5 and TRBJ2-1; 7 bases are shared with TRBD1. This CDR3 spans 13 amino acids. Germline lookup yields CDR1 LGHNT and CDR2 FRNRAP. V dropped 7 bases and J dropped 11; count of bases not matched to a gene: 11. The CDR3 loop reads CASAQMGTVKQFF. The CDR3 nucleotides are TGTGCTAGTGCCCAAATGGGGACAGTTAAGCAGTTCTTC.

The chain carries TRBV10-3 and TRBJ1-3, with a possible D match to TRBD1 (5 bases). The CDR3 sequence is 15 residues long. Trimming removed 4 bases from V and 3 bases from J, with 13 bases in between. Germline V gene data show CDR1 as ENHRY and CDR2 as SYGVKD. The CDR3 region is CAISGSQGSGNTIYF. As DNA, the CDR3 is TGTGCCATCAGTGGGTCCCAGGGTAGTGGAAACACCATATATTTT.